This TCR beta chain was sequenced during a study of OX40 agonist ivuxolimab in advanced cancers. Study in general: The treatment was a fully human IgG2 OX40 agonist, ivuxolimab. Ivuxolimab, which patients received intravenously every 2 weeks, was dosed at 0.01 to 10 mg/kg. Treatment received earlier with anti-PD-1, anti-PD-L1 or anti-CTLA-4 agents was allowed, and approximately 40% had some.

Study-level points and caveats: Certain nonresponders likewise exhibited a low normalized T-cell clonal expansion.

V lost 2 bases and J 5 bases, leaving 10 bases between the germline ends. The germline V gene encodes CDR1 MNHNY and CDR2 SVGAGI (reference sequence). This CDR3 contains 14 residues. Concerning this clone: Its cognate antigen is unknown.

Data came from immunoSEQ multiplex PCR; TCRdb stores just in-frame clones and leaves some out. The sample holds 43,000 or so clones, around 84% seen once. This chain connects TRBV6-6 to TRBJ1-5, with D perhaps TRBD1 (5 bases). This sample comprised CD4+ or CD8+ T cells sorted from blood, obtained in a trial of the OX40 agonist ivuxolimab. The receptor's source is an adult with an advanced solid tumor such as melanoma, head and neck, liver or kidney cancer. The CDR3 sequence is CASSYRVGDQPQHF. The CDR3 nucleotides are TGTGCCAGCAGTTACAGGGTGGGGGATCAGCCCCAGCATTTT.